This T cell receptor beta chain was sequenced during a study of a mutant IDH1 vaccine in newly diagnosed glioma. Study-level background: Treated patients comprised 62.5% males and around 40% females, mean age around 40 years. Findings and caveats of the study: Induction of immune responses by the vaccine occurred in 85% to 95% of patients.

In regard to this clone: What it binds is unknown.

V lost 6 bases to trimming and J lost 3 bases; unmatched junction nucleotides: 8. In germline, CDR1 is SQVTM, CDR2 ANQGSEA. The CDR3 is 13 residues long. Sequencing was performed with immunoSEQ multiplex PCR; in TCRdb, only in-frame clones are kept and a portion is missing. The sample carries about 67,000 clones, around 88% recorded once. Time point noted: baseline, week 1 (first vaccination visit). As for treatment: pre-vaccination baseline after standard-of-care therapy. Astrocytomas found in donors were new, WHO grade 3 or 4, IDH1-mutant and ATRX-lost. This sample comprised peripheral blood mononuclear cells (PBMCs), obtained from a glioma patient treated with radiotherapy, temozolomide or both. The sequence was collected from a woman between 18 and 30 years old with glioma. Some clones in this sample may be carry-over from other donors' samples. The chain couples TRBV29-1 to TRBJ2-7, with TRBD1 matching over 7 bases. The CDR3 region has the DNA TGCAGCGTCGAGTCCCAGGGGGACTACGAGCAGTACTTC. This translates into CSVESQGDYEQYF.